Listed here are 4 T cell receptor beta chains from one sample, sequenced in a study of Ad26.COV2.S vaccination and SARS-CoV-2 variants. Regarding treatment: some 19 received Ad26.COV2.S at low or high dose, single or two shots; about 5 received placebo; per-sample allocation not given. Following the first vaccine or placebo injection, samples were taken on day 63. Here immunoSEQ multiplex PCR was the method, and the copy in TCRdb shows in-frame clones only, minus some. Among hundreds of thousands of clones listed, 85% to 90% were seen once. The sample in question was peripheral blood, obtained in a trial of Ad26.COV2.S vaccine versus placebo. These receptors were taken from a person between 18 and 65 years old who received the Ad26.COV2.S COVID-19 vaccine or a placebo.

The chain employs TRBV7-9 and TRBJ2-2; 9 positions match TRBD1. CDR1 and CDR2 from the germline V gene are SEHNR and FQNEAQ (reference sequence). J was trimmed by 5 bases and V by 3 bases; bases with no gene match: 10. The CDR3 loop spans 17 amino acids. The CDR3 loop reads CASSFPGQGNPTGELFF. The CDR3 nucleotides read TGTGCCAGCAGCTTTCCTGGACAGGGGAATCCTACCGGGGAGCTGTTTTTT.

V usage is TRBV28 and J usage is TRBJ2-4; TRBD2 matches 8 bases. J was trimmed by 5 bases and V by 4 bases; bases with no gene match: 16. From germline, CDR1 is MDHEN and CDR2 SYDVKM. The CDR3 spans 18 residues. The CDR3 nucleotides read TGTGCCAGCAGTTCCCCTAGGGTGCGGGAGGAATGGGAAAACATTCAGTACTTC. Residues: CASSSPRVREEWENIQYF. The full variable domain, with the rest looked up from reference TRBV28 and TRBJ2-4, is DVKVTQSSRYLVKRTGEKVFLECVQDMDHENMFWYRQDPGLGLRLIYFSYDVKMKEKGDIPEGYSVSREKKERFSLILESASTNQTSMYLCASSSPRVREEWENIQYFGAGTRLSVL.

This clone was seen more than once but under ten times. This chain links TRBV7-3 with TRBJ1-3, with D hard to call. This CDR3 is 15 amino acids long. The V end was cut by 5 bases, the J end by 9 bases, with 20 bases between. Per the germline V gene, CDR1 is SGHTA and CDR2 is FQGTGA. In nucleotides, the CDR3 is TGTGCCAGCAGCCTGTGTAATCCGGGTCTTTGCACCATATATTTT. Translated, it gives CASSLCNPGLCTIYF. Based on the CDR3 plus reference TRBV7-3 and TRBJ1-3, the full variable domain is GAGVSQTPSNKVTEKGKYVELRCDPISGHTALYWYRQSLGQGPEFLIYFQGTGAADDSGLPNDRFFAVRPEGSVSTLKIQRTERGDSAVYLCASSLCNPGLCTIYFGEGSWLTVV.

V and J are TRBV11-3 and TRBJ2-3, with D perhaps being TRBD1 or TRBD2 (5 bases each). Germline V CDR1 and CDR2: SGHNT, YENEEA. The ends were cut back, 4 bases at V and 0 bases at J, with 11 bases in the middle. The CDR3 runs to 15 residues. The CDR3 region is CASSSGTSSTDTQYF. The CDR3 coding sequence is TGTGCCAGCAGCTCCGGGACGTCAAGCACAGATACGCAGTATTTT.